The 10 T cell receptor beta chains listed next were all sequenced from one sample in a study of T cells in Graves' hyperthyroidism and ophthalmopathy. Amplification yielded TCR beta CDR3 regions, with RNA transcripts as the source. Initially, a first-round RT-PCR of the TCR CDR3 employed the HTBI primer set. TCRdb redid the calling of the multiplex PCR reads with MiXCR, one entry per CDR3 protein. This repertoire shows 750,000 to 950,000 distinct CDR3 sequences, more than 30% found once; its top ten account for over 8%. The sequenced sample was blood. The receptors here all came from a man between 18 and 29 years old with Graves' hyperthyroidism.

The chain couples TRBV20-1 to TRBJ1-5; D unclear. Germline V gene data show CDR1 as DFQATT and CDR2 as SNEGSKA (reference sequence). The CDR3 is 15 residues long. Trimming pared 3 bases from V and 1 base from J, leaving 13 bases between. CDR3 nucleotide sequence: TGCAGTGCTAGTACCGGGGTCAGGAGCAATCAGCCCCAGCATTTT. The encoded protein is CSASTGVRSNQPQHF.

In this sample, this clonotype turned up many times. The chain employs TRBV29-1 and TRBJ2-2; D is uncertain. The CDR3 runs to 12 residues. Trimming removed 5 bases at V and 7 bases at J, with 11 bases between. Per germline, CDR1 SQVTM and CDR2 ANQGSEA. CDR3: CSVQQSNGELFF. DNA of the CDR3: TGCAGCGTTCAACAATCTAACGGGGAGCTGTTTTTT.

CDR3 region: CATSTLGRATQAFF. CDR3 in DNA: TGTGCCACCAGCACCTTGGGGAGGGCGACCCAAGCTTTCTTT. This sequence joins TRBV15 and TRBJ1-1, with D unresolved. Germline CDR1 reads LNHNV; CDR2 reads YYDKDF (reference sequence). Trimming took off 4 bases at V and 9 bases at J, with 18 bases between the two ends. The CDR3 has 14 amino acids. The complete variable domain, with remaining parts taken from reference TRBV15 and TRBJ1-1, reads DAMVIQNPRYQVTQFGKPVTLSCSQTLNHNVMYWYQQKSSQAPKLLFHYYDKDFNNEADTPDNFQSRRPNTSFCFLDIRSPGLGDTAMYLCATSTLGRATQAFFGQGTRLTVV.

This chain links TRBV2 with TRBJ1-2; D may be TRBD1 (6 bases). The ends were cut back, 4 bases at V and 2 bases at J, with 20 bases in the middle. CDR3 size: 17 residues. The germline gives CDR1 SNHLY, CDR2 FYNNEI. CDR3 DNA: TGTGCCAGCAGTGGGGATGGCGGGGGCACCGGGAACTATGGCTACACCTTC. Protein product: CASSGDGGGTGNYGYTF.

The table lists this clonotype with a count of one. CDR3 DNA sequence: TGTGCCAGCAGGCCCAGCCAAGGTCGGACCTACGAGCAGTACTTC. Translating it yields CASRPSQGRTYEQYF. The chain recombines TRBV28 with TRBJ2-7; D unclear. The CDR3 runs 15 residues. V shed 6 bases and J shed 2 bases, with 17 bases lying between them. Germline CDR1 reads MDHEN; CDR2 reads SYDVKM.

The V call is TRBV10-3, the J call TRBJ1-1; 11 bases match TRBD1. J lost 6 bases, V lost 11 bases, and 5 bases had no gene match. The CDR3 is made up of 12 amino acids. Germline CDR1 and CDR2: ENHRY and SYGVKD. The CDR3 DNA reads TGTGCCTGGGGGACAGGGGGGGCTGAAGCTTTCTTT. Translation: CAWGTGGAEAFF.

The chain is built from TRBV2 and TRBJ1-4; 8 nucleotides align to TRBD1. J lost 17 bases, V lost 0 bases, and 5 bases had no gene match. The CDR3 spans 12 residues. Germline CDR1 and CDR2: SNHLY and FYNNEI. The CDR3 region has the DNA TGTGCCAGCAGTGAAGCGGCAGGGGGCTGTTTTTTT. Its protein product is CASSEAAGGCFF.

This clonotype was counted many times. The junction and the germline gene differ at one end; a read error may be behind it. The CDR3 loop reads CSAEDSTYGYTF. The DNA for the CDR3 is TGCAGCGCTGAAGACAGTACCTATGGCTACACCTTC. The V gene is TRBV29-1, the J gene TRBJ1-2; the D gene is possibly TRBD1 (5 bases). CDR1 is SQVTM and CDR2 is ANQGSEA in the germline V gene. CDR3 size: 12 residues. The full variable domain, rest sourced from reference TRBV29-1 and TRBJ1-2, is SAVISQKPSRDICQRGTSLTIQCQVDSQVTMMFWYRQQPGQSLTLIATANQGSEATYESGFVIDKFPISRPNLTFSTLTVSNMSPEDSSIYLCSAEDSTYGYTFGSGTRLTVV.

This clonotype was seen many times. The J gene is TRBJ1-6, the V gene TRBV20-1, with TRBD1 as a possible D gene (5 bases). V was trimmed by 0 bases and J by 9 bases, leaving 12 bases between them. This CDR3 comprises 14 residues. Per the germline V gene, CDR1 is DFQATT and CDR2 is SNEGSKA (reference sequence). The CDR3 DNA follows: TGCAGTGCTAGAGAGGGGCCTAGCAGTTCACCCCTCCACTTT. Translated, it gives CSAREGPSSSPLHF.

This clonotype showed up just once. A clone one base away is much larger, so this may be a read error. The chain couples TRBV7-2 to TRBJ2-5; D possibly corresponds to TRBD1 (6 bases). The germline V gene has CDR1 SGHTA and CDR2 FQGNSA. CDR3 size: 11 residues. The DNA for the CDR3 is TGTGTCAGCAGCCCCTCGGACAGCCAGTACTTC. This gives the protein CVSSPSDSQYF.